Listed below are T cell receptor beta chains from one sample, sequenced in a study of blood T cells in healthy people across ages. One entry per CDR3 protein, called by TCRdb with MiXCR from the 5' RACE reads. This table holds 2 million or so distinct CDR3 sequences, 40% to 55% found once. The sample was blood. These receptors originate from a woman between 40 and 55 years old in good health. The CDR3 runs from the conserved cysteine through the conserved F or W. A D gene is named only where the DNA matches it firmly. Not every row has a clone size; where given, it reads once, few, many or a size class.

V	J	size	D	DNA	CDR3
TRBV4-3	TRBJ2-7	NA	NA	TGCGCCAGCAGCCAGAGAACAGGATTCTACGAGCAGTACTTC	CASSQRTGFYEQYF
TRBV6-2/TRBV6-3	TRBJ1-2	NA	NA	TGTGCCAGCAGGAGACAGAGTGGCTATGGCTACACCTTC	CASRRQSGYGYTF
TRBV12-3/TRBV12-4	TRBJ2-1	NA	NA	TGTGCCAGCAACAAAAGGTGGGATGAGCAGTTCTTC	CASNKRWDEQFF
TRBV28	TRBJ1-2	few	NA	TGTGCCAGCAGTTTAAGTCGGCCGACCTATGGCTACACCTTC	CASSLSRPTYGYTF
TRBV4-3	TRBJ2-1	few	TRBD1	TGCGCCAGCAGCCAATCCGGGACAGGGGGACAAGAGCAGTTCTTC	CASSQSGTGGQEQFF
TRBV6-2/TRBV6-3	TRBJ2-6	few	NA	TGTGCCAGCATAGGACTCCCTAGCTCTGGGGCCAACGTCCTGACTTTC	CASIGLPSSGANVLTF
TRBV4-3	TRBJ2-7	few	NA	TGCGCCAGCAGCCAAGATCGTAGGTATTTCTCCGAGCAGTACTTC	CASSQDRRYFSEQYF
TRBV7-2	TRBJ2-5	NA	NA	TGTGCCAGCAGCTCCGATCGGGATTACAGGGTTTCGACCCAGTACTTC	CASSSDRDYRVSTQYF
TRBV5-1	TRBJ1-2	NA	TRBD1	TGCGCCAGCAGCTTCGGACAGGCGGGGACCTATGGCTACACCTTC	CASSFGQAGTYGYTF
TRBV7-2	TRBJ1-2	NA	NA	TGTGCCAGCAGCTATATACCGGGACAAACCACAGCCGATGGCTACACCTTC	CASSYIPGQTTADGYTF
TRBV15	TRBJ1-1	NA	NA	TGTGCCACCAGCAGAGATCCGGGTGTAGGAAAGGCTGAAGCTTTCTTT	CATSRDPGVGKAEAFF
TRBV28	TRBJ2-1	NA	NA	TGTGCCAGCAGTCAGGGGCCGTGGGAGCAGTTCTTC	CASSQGPWEQFF
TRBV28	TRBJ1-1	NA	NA	TGTGCCAGCAGAGCAGGGGTCCCGAACACTGAAGCTTTCTTT	CASRAGVPNTEAFF
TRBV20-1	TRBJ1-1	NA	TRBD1	TGCAGTGCTAGCACGGTGGGACAGATGAACACTGAAGCTTTCTTT	CSASTVGQMNTEAFF
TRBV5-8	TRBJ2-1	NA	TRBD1	TGTGCCAGCAGCTTGGAGGGACAGAGCTACAATGAGCAGTTCTTC	CASSLEGQSYNEQFF
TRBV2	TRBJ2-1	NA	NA	TGTGCCAGCCTAAGGACTGGACTTCACACTGAGCAGTTCTTC	CASLRTGLHTEQFF
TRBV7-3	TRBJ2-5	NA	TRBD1	TGTGCCAGCAGCTACGGACAGGTGGGACAAGAGACCCAGTACTTC	CASSYGQVGQETQYF
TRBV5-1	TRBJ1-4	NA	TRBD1	TGCGCCAGCAGCTTGGAAGTAGGGGGCGCGGGACGGGATGAAAAACTGTTTTTT	CASSLEVGGAGRDEKLFF
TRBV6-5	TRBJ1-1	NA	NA	TGTGCCAGCAGTTACAAGGGGGAGAACACTGAAGCTTTCTTT	CASSYKGENTEAFF
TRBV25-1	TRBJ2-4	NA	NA	TGTGCCAGCAGTGAAGAAGGGGGGACAAACATTCAGTACTTC	CASSEEGGTNIQYF
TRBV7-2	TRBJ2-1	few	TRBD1	TGTGCCAGCAGCCCCCGGGTTTTGAACAGGGGCAATGAGCAGTTCTTC	CASSPRVLNRGNEQFF
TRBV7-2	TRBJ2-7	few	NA	TGTGCCAGCAGCCTTAGGATGACGAATGAGCAGTACTTC	CASSLRMTNEQYF
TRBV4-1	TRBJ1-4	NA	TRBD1	TGCGCCAGCAGCGACCGGGACAGGGGAGGTTCGGCTAATGAAAAACTGTTTTTT	CASSDRDRGGSANEKLFF
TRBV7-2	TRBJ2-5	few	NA	TGTGCCAGCAGCTTCGGGCTTATAGAGACCCAGTACTTC	CASSFGLIETQYF
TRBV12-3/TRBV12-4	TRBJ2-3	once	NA	TGTGCCAGCACCCCGGAGGGGGCCAGCACAGATATGCAGTATTTT	CASTPEGASTDMQYF
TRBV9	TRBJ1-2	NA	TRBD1	TGTGCCAGCAGCGGCCGGGACAGGGAGTCCTACTATGGCTACACCTTC	CASSGRDRESYYGYTF
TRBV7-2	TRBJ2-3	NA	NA	TGTGCCAGCAGCTTAAGGCTGGGGAGGCTTACGCAGTATTTT	CASSLRLGRLTQYF
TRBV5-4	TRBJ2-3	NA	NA	TGTGCCACAGGACAGCTCACAGATACGCAGTATTTT	CATGQLTDTQYF
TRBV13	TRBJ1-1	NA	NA	TGTGCCAGCAGCTTAGGGCGAGATCCTGAAGCTTTCTTT	CASSLGRDPEAFF
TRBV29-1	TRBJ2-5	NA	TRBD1	TGCAGCGTTAAAGGAGACAGGGGCGATTTGGATGAGACCCAGTACTTC	CSVKGDRGDLDETQYF
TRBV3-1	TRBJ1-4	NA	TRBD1	TGTGCCAGCACAAGGGACAGGGGGCTTAGAGAAAAACTGTTTTTT	CASTRDRGLREKLFF
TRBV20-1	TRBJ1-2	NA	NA	TGCAGTGCTAGAGTTGCGGCAGGTGGGGGGGGCTACACCTTC	CSARVAAGGGGYTF
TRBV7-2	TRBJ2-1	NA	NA	TGTGCCAGCAGCTTAGGAGGACAGAGGGTCTCCTACAATGAGCAGTTCTTC	CASSLGGQRVSYNEQFF
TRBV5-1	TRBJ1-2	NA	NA	TGCGCCAGCAGCTTGGAAGACACCTACTATGGCTACACCTTC	CASSLEDTYYGYTF
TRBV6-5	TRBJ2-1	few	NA	TGTGCCAGCAGCAACTCTAAAGGTACCGCGGGGTTCTTC	CASSNSKGTAGFF
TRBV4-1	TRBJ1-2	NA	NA	TGCGCCAGCAGGGACTCCGTTGGACCTACCTGGGATGGCTACACCTTC	CASRDSVGPTWDGYTF
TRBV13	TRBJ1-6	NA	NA	TGTGCCAGCAGCTTAGGATTGGGGGGGCGAGCCCTCCACTTT	CASSLGLGGRALHF
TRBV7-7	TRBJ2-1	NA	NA	TGTGCTAGCAGCTTGGCGGGGCTTTACGTTGAGCAGTTCTTC	CASSLAGLYVEQFF
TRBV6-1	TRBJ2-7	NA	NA	TGTGCCAGCAGTGGGTTCGAGGAGCAGTACTTC	CASSGFEEQYF
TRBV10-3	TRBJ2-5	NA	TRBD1	TGTGCCATCAGTGAGTTAGGACAGGGACAAGAGACCCAGTACTTC	CAISELGQGQETQYF
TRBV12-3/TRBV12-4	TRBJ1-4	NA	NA	TGTGCCAGCAGAAACAGGGCTTATGAAAAACTGTTTTTT	CASRNRAYEKLFF
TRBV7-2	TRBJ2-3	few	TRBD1	TGTGCCAGCAGCACCGGGGACAGGGCGAGCACAGATACGCAGTATTTT	CASSTGDRASTDTQYF
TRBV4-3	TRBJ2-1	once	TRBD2	TGCGCCAGCAGCCGAGCTAGCGGGGGTACCTACAATGAGCAGTTCTTC	CASSRASGGTYNEQFF
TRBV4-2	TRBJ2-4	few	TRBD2	TGTGCCAGCAGCCAAGATGGGGAGGGCTGGGCAAACATTCAGTACTTC	CASSQDGEGWANIQYF
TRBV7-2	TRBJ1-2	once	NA	TGTGCCAGCAGCTCTAGGGGGGTTCCCTATGGCTACACCTTC	CASSSRGVPYGYTF
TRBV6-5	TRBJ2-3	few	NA	TGTGCCAGCAGTTCCCACCGTCGGGGCACAGATACGCAGTATTTT	CASSSHRRGTDTQYF
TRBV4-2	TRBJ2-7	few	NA	TGTGCCAGCAGCCAAGATCCACTCTCCTACGAGCAGTACTTC	CASSQDPLSYEQYF
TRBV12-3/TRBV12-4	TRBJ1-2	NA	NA	TGTGCCAGCAGTTCGCTGGACAAGGCCAACTATGGCCACACCTTC	CASSSLDKANYGHTF
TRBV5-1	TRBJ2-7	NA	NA	TGCGCCAGCAGAAAGGACCCGGGCGAGCAGTACTTC	CASRKDPGEQYF
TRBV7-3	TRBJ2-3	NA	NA	TGTGCCAGTCCAGGGGGCACAGATACGCAGTATTTT	CASPGGTDTQYF
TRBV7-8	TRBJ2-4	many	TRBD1	TGTGCCAGCAGTTTAGCAGGGGGAAACATTCAGTACTTC	CASSLAGGNIQYF
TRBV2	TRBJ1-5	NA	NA	TGTGCCAGCAGGAAGGACAGCGTCAATCAGCCCCAGCATTTT	CASRKDSVNQPQHF
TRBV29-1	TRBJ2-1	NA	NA	TGCAGCGTTGAAGCGAGTGTAGTAGAGCTTTACAATGTGCAGTTCTTC	CSVEASVVELYNVQFF
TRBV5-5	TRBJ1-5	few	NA	TGTGCCAGCAGCTTGGCCTATGGGGATCAGCCCCAGCATTTT	CASSLAYGDQPQHF